The T cell receptor (beta chain) described here comes from a study of vaccination and CD4 T cells after COVID-19. A remark on this clonotype: What it binds is not known.

Stated treatment: approximately nine-day PBMC culture with coronavirus spike peptide pools or control peptides (ViraFEST assay). The Oncomine TCR Beta short-read assay generated sequence data from the DNA of cultured CD4+ T cells. TCRdb ran MiXCR on the PCR reads and lists one entry per CDR3 protein. The sample has some 10,000 distinct CDR3 sequences, around two fifths seen once; the top ten hold under 25%. Study-wide points: Convalescent patients showed a median about 90% of reactive clones that were seen only post-vaccination.

The CDR3 spans 15 residues. V gave up 6 bases and J gave up 0 bases; unmatched junction bases: 2. Germline V gene data show CDR1 as MNHEY and CDR2 as SVGEGT. The source of this sequence is a human donor who had recovered from COVID-19. This chain joins TRBV6-2 or TRBV6-3 and TRBJ2-2; 9 bases are shared with TRBD1. Input material: CD4+ T cells from blood, cultured in vitro. The CDR3 DNA sequence: TGTGCCAGCAGGACAGGGGGAACGAACACCGGGGAGCTGTTTTTT. Translating it yields CASRTGGTNTGELFF.